This TCR beta chain was retrieved from a study of CD8+ T cells in alopecia areata. Following RNA extraction, reverse transcription yielded cDNA that acted as the sequencing template. The table came from immunoSEQ multiplex PCR; TCRdb's copy has only in-frame clones and leaves some out. The table has 130,000 or so clones, 40% to 55% seen once. Study findings and constraints: Clonality was higher in lesional than normal scalp, especially in alopecia totalis/universalis.

V was pared by 5 bases and J by 5 bases, with 7 bases between. Germline values: CDR1 SGHVS, CDR2 FNYEAQ. This CDR3 spans 13 amino acids. As regards this clone: Its target is unknown.

The V gene is TRBV7-6, the J gene TRBJ1-6; unclear D gene. This clonotype was sampled from a human donor with alopecia areata. The sequenced sample consisted of NKG2D-low CD8+ T cells sorted from blood. Here the CDR3 DNA reads TGTGCCAGCAGCACGGAAAATAATTCACCCCTCCACTTT. Translation: CASSTENNSPLHF. The whole variable domain, filled in from reference TRBV7-6 and TRBJ1-6, reads GAGVSQSPRYKVTKRGQDVALRCDPISGHVSLYWYRQALGQGPEFLTYFNYEAQQDKSGLPNDRFSAERPEGSISTLTIQRTEQRDSAMYRCASSTENNSPLHFGNGTRLTVT.